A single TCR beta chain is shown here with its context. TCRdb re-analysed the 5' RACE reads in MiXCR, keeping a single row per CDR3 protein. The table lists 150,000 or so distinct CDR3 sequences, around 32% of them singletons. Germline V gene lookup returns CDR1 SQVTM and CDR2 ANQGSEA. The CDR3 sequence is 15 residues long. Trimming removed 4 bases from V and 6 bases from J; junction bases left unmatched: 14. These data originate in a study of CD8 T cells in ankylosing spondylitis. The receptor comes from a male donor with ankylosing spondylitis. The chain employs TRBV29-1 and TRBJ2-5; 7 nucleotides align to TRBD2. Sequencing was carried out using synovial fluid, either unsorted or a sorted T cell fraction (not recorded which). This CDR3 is CSVGPGGTAGKTQYF. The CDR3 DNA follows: TGCAGCGTTGGGCCCGGGGGGACCGCGGGGAAGACCCAGTACTTC.